The 30 T cell receptor beta chains below come from one sample, sequenced in a study of shared clonotypes between healthy human individuals. This table comes from immunoSEQ multiplex PCR, and its TCRdb copy is limited to in-frame clones, with some not included. The table records some 580,000 clones, 98% of them present only once. Naive CD8 populations comprised CD45RO-negative cells positively selected for CCR7, excluding terminally differentiated effector memory CD45RA+ cells. The sequenced sample was naive CD8+ T cells sorted from blood. These receptors were collected from a man aged 30 to 39 in good health.

A remark on this clone: Other DNA variants within this sample encode the same CDR3. The rearrangement uses TRBV29-1 and TRBJ2-1, with 15 bases matching TRBD2. Germline V gene sequence: CDR1 SQVTM, CDR2 ANQGSEA. V lost 3 bases to trimming and J lost 0 bases; unmatched junction nucleotides: 3. The CDR3 has 17 amino acids. The CDR3 DNA reads as TGCAGCGTTGAGGGACTAGCGGGAGGAAGCTCCTACAATGAGCAGTTCTTC. Amino acids: CSVEGLAGGSSYNEQFF.

The V call is TRBV27, the J call TRBJ2-7; the D call may be TRBD1 or TRBD2 (6 bases each). This CDR3 has 14 residues. V was pared by 4 bases and J by 6 bases, with 16 bases between. Germline V gene data show CDR1 as MNHEY and CDR2 as SMNVEV (reference sequence). The CDR3, as DNA: TGTGCCAGCAGTTGGGGGCTAGCGACCCCCGAGCAGTACTTC. It translates to CASSWGLATPEQYF.

V usage is TRBV9 and J usage is TRBJ1-2, with 9 nucleotides matching TRBD1. V lost 2 bases to trimming and J lost 5 bases; unmatched junction nucleotides: 16. The CDR3 runs to 18 residues. The germline V gene encodes CDR1 SGDLS and CDR2 YYNGEE. The CDR3 bases are TGTGCCAGCAGCGTCTACCACGTCCCGGGACAGGGAACTTATGGCTACACCTTC. Residues: CASSVYHVPGQGTYGYTF.

The chain couples TRBV11-2 to TRBJ2-7; D gene uncertain. The CDR3 has 14 residues. Deletions cut 0 bases from V and 2 bases from J, with 8 bases between. Germline V CDR1 and CDR2: SGHAT, FQNNGV. The CDR3 loop is CASSLEGFPYEQYF. DNA for the CDR3: TGTGCCAGCAGCTTAGAGGGGTTCCCCTACGAGCAGTACTTC. The variable domain in full, completed from reference TRBV11-2 and TRBJ2-7, reads EAGVAQSPRYKIIEKRQSVAFWCNPISGHATLYWYQQILGQGPKLLIQFQNNGVVDDSQLPKDRFSAERLKGVDSTLKIQPAKLEDSAVYLCASSLEGFPYEQYFGPGTRLTVT.

V and J are TRBV5-1 and TRBJ2-1; D ambiguous. V shed 7 bases and J shed 0 bases, with 5 bases lying between them. The V gene's germline CDR1 is SGHRS and CDR2 YFSETQ. The CDR3 is 12 residues long. CDR3 DNA sequence: TGCGCCAGCTTCGACTCCTACAATGAGCAGTTCTTC. It translates to CASFDSYNEQFF.

This rearrangement joins TRBV29-1 to TRBJ2-7; tentative D call: TRBD2 (6 bases). CDR3 size: 14 residues. CDR1 and CDR2 from the germline V gene are SQVTM and ANQGSEA. The germline V and J ends were trimmed by 5 bases and 0 bases, with 14 bases remaining between them. DNA for the CDR3: TGCAGCGTTCTTTCGGGAGCCCTCTCCTACGAGCAGTACTTC. Amino acids: CSVLSGALSYEQYF.

The J gene is TRBJ1-1, the V gene TRBV4-1; D gene unclear. This CDR3 contains 14 residues. Trimming removed 4 bases from V and 5 bases from J, with 14 bases in between. Germline CDR1 reads MGHRA; CDR2 reads YSYEKL. The CDR3 DNA follows: TGCGCCAGCAGCCCAGCTGGCTGGGGAACTGAAGCTTTCTTT. It yields the protein CASSPAGWGTEAFF.

V is TRBV30 and J is TRBJ2-1; 8 bases are shared with TRBD2. The germline gives CDR1 GTSNPN, CDR2 SVGIG (reference sequence). This CDR3 is built from 14 residues. Germline trimming cut 4 bases from V and 6 bases from J; bases unmatched to any gene: 8. The CDR3 spells CAWTIAGIVNEQFF. CDR3 DNA sequence: TGTGCCTGGACCATAGCGGGAATAGTCAATGAGCAGTTCTTC.

The rearrangement joins TRBV11-2 to TRBJ2-1, with D unclear. CDR1 is SGHAT, CDR2 FQNNGV, per germline. The CDR3 loop spans 16 amino acids. The V and J ends lost 2 bases and 6 bases respectively, with 17 bases between them. CDR3 coding DNA: TGTGCCAGCAGCTTAACCGTAGTGAGCGTTGGCAATGAGCAGTTCTTC. Translating it yields CASSLTVVSVGNEQFF.

This sequence joins TRBV27 and TRBJ2-1; D is ambiguous. The germline CDR1 and CDR2 sequences are MNHEY and SMNVEV (reference sequence). V lost 4 bases and J 5 bases, leaving 21 bases between the germline ends. There are 17 residues in the CDR3. In DNA, the CDR3 is TGTGCCAGCAGTTCCATAGGTGGAAGCCCCTCTCACAATGAGCAGTTCTTC. Translated: CASSSIGGSPSHNEQFF.

This chain connects TRBV6-1 to TRBJ2-3; possibly TRBD1 for D (6 bases). The CDR3 length is 14 residues. Trimming left V 2 bases short and J 6 bases short, with 12 bases between. Germline V gene lookup returns CDR1 MNHNS and CDR2 SASEGT. The CDR3 region is CASSEFTGPDTQYF. The DNA for the CDR3 is TGTGCCAGCAGTGAATTTACAGGGCCCGATACGCAGTATTTT.

DNA of the CDR3: TGTGCCAGCAGTTTATACCCCGGGACTAGCCCAGACGAGCAGTACTTC. It encodes CASSLYPGTSPDEQYF. The chain links TRBV27 to TRBJ2-7; 9 bases align to TRBD2. Germline CDR1 is MNHEY and CDR2 is SMNVEV (reference sequence). The CDR3 runs 16 residues. V lost 1 base to trimming and J lost 5 bases; unmatched junction nucleotides: 9.

This clone has only one observation. This chain uses TRBV5-4 with TRBJ2-3, with 10 nucleotides matching TRBD2. With V trimmed by 3 bases and J by 4 bases, 14 bases remained unmatched. The length of the CDR3 is 18 residues. Germline V gene sequence: CDR1 SGHNT, CDR2 YYREEE (reference sequence). CDR3 sequence (DNA): TGTGCCAGCAGCTCTTGGGGGGGCGCAGCGGGAGGGGCAGATACGCAGTATTTT. The encoded protein is CASSSWGGAAGGADTQYF.

The V and J genes are TRBV28 and TRBJ2-7, with D perhaps given as TRBD1 or TRBD2 (6 bases each). V dropped 3 bases and J dropped 6 bases, with 24 bases sitting between them. The CDR3 spans 17 residues. From germline, CDR1 is MDHEN and CDR2 SYDVKM. The CDR3 is CASSFWGAAKLLGEQYF. CDR3 DNA sequence: TGTGCCAGCAGTTTCTGGGGGGCGGCGAAACTACTGGGCGAGCAGTACTTC.

This clone appeared a single time. The genes are TRBV9 and TRBJ2-1, with D unresolved. Trimming pared 0 bases from V and 9 bases from J, leaving 13 bases between. Germline CDR1 SGDLS, CDR2 YYNGEE. The length of the CDR3 is 14 residues. The CDR3 region is CASSVDSPWAEQFF. CDR3 nucleotides: TGTGCCAGCAGCGTAGACTCGCCGTGGGCTGAGCAGTTCTTC.

The genes are TRBV27 and TRBJ2-3; possibly TRBD2 for D (5 bases). V was shortened by 3 bases and J by 1 base, with 14 bases between the two germline ends. Looked up from germline, CDR1 is MNHEY and CDR2 is SMNVEV (reference sequence). The CDR3 is 16 amino acids. CDR3 in amino acids: CASSLYWTDRTDTQYF. CDR3 sequence (DNA): TGTGCCAGCAGTTTGTATTGGACTGACCGCACAGATACGCAGTATTTT.

V gene TRBV7-6 combines with J gene TRBJ2-1; D is possibly TRBD1 or TRBD2 (6 bases each). The germline CDR1 and CDR2 sequences are SGHVS and FNYEAQ. The CDR3 loop spans 17 amino acids. With 5 bases removed from V and 7 bases from J, the gap between germline ends came to 24 bases. Written as DNA, the CDR3 is TGTGCCAGCAGCCCCGTAGGGGGGAGAAGGGGTTATAATGAGCAGTTCTTC. Residues: CASSPVGGRRGYNEQFF.

V and J are TRBV7-2 and TRBJ2-7; 8 nucleotides agree with TRBD2. Germline CDR1 and CDR2: SGHTA and FQGNSA. The CDR3 runs 16 residues. The trim removed 4 bases at V and 2 bases at J, leaving 10 bases unmatched. The CDR3: CASSSYGGAGAYEQYF. The CDR3 nucleotides are TGTGCCAGCAGCTCTTATGGGGGAGCGGGGGCCTACGAGCAGTACTTC. Looking up the rest from reference TRBV7-2 and TRBJ2-7 gives the full variable domain: GAGVSQSPSNKVTEKGKDVELRCDPISGHTALYWYRQSLGQGLEFLIYFQGNSAPDKSGLPSDRFSAERTGGSVSTLTIQRTQQEDSAVYLCASSSYGGAGAYEQYFGPGTRLTVT.

The chain is built from TRBV14 and TRBJ2-1, with D perhaps TRBD1 or TRBD2 (6 bases each). Per the germline V gene, CDR1 is SGHDN and CDR2 is FVKESK. The CDR3 sequence is 18 residues long. Trimming left V 4 bases short and J 2 bases short, with 21 bases between. DNA for the CDR3: TGTGCCAGCAGCCGTTGGGGGGCCACTGAGACGGCCTACAATGAGCAGTTCTTC. Amino acids: CASSRWGATETAYNEQFF.

The chain combines TRBV7-9 with TRBJ1-1; D uncertain. CDR1 and CDR2 from the germline V gene are SEHNR and FQNEAQ (reference sequence). V dropped 2 bases and J dropped 0 bases, with 13 bases sitting between them. The CDR3 has 16 amino acids. In DNA, the CDR3 is TGTGCCAGCAGCTTACTTTTTGCGGGTGTGAACACTGAAGCTTTCTTT. Protein: CASSLLFAGVNTEAFF.

The rearrangement links TRBV29-1 to TRBJ2-7; D is undetermined. Trimming removed 3 bases from V and 7 bases from J, with 13 bases in between. The CDR3 covers 12 residues. CDR1 and CDR2 (germline): SQVTM, ANQGSEA. The CDR3 sequence: CSVEQTVGEQYF. Here the CDR3 DNA reads TGCAGCGTTGAGCAGACCGTCGGAGAGCAGTACTTC.

The chain is built from TRBV19 and TRBJ2-1; TRBD2 matches 7 bases. CDR1 and CDR2 (germline): LNHDA, SQIVND (reference sequence). V lost 3 bases to trimming and J lost 4 bases; unmatched junction nucleotides: 3. The CDR3 contains 14 residues. CDR3 DNA sequence: TGTGCCAGTAGTATGGGCGGGAGTTACAATGAGCAGTTCTTC. Amino acids: CASSMGGSYNEQFF.

The V gene is TRBV7-9, the J gene TRBJ2-7; the D is unclear. V was clipped by 2 bases and J by 5 bases, with 7 bases between them. This CDR3 has 12 residues. CDR1 is SEHNR and CDR2 is FQNEAQ in the germline V gene (reference sequence). CDR3 residues: CASSLKQDEQYF. CDR3 in DNA: TGTGCCAGCAGCTTAAAGCAGGACGAGCAGTACTTC. The full variable domain, completed using reference TRBV7-9 and TRBJ2-7, is DTGVSQNPRHKITKRGQNVTFRCDPISEHNRLYWYRQTLGQGPEFLTYFQNEAQLEKSRLLSDRFSAERPKGSFSTLEIQRTEQGDSAMYLCASSLKQDEQYFGPGTRLTVT.

This clone was detected once. CDR3 DNA: TGTGCCAGCAGCTCACGGACAGGGTTGGAGACCCAGTACTTC. Residues: CASSSRTGLETQYF. The V call is TRBV13, the J call TRBJ2-5; 8 bases map to TRBD1. The germline CDR1 and CDR2 sequences are PRHDT and FYEKMQ (reference sequence). The CDR3 loop spans 14 amino acids. Losses at the gene ends were 4 bases for V and 5 bases for J; bases not matched to a gene: 6.

The chain employs TRBV7-9 and TRBJ2-7; 12 bases fit TRBD2. CDR1 and CDR2 from the germline V gene are SEHNR and FQNEAQ (reference sequence). With 7 bases clipped from V and 6 bases from J, the junction kept 7 bases outside the gene matches. This CDR3 region has 14 residues. The CDR3 DNA sequence: TGTGCCAGCACCTCGACTAGCGGGAGTCGCGAGCAGTACTTC. Its protein is CASTSTSGSREQYF.

The chain combines TRBV5-6 with TRBJ2-7; 10 bases agree with TRBD1. Trimming took 4 bases from V and 2 from J; bases not matched to a gene: 6. The germline V gene has CDR1 SGHDT and CDR2 YYEEEE. The CDR3 has 15 residues. CDR3 residues: CASSPDRGRAYEQYF. The CDR3 nucleotides read TGTGCCAGCAGCCCTGACAGGGGGCGCGCCTACGAGCAGTACTTC.

About this clone: One end of the junction does not line up with germline, which may come from a read error. The chain has TRBV7-7 and TRBJ2-2; D gene ambiguous. CDR3 size: 16 residues. Germline CDR1 is SSHAT and CDR2 is FNYEAQ (reference sequence). The CDR3 region has the DNA TGTGCTAGCAGCCGCCCGCTGGGGTCGAGCACCGGGGAGCTGTTTTTT. Encoded protein: CASSRPLGSSTGELFF.

CDR3 region: CASSGGLAGSEQYF. In DNA form, the CDR3 reads TGTGCCAGCAGCGGGGGACTAGCGGGAAGCGAGCAGTACTTC. The chain uses TRBV5-4 and TRBJ2-7; 13 bases align to TRBD2. With V trimmed by 4 bases and J by 6 bases, 4 bases remained unmatched. CDR3 length equals 14 residues. Germline V lookup: CDR1 SGHNT, CDR2 YYREEE (reference sequence).

This sequence joins TRBV2 and TRBJ1-5; 7 positions agree with TRBD1. The V segment lost 1 base and the J segment 9 bases; nucleotides outside the gene matches: 12. The germline CDR1 and CDR2 sequences are SNHLY and FYNNEI. The CDR3 sequence is 16 residues long. The chain's CDR3 is CASSEEHPTRQGPQHF. CDR3 sequence (DNA): TGTGCCAGCAGTGAAGAGCACCCGACAAGACAGGGGCCCCAGCATTTT.

This chain uses TRBV2 with TRBJ1-1, with D perhaps TRBD1 (6 bases). Germline V gene data show CDR1 as SNHLY and CDR2 as FYNNEI. V was trimmed by 9 bases and J by 6 bases, leaving 14 bases between them. The CDR3 is 12 residues long. Here the CDR3 DNA reads TGTGCCAGGACAGGTCTGAGGTCTGAAGCTTTCTTT. Protein product: CARTGLRSEAFF.